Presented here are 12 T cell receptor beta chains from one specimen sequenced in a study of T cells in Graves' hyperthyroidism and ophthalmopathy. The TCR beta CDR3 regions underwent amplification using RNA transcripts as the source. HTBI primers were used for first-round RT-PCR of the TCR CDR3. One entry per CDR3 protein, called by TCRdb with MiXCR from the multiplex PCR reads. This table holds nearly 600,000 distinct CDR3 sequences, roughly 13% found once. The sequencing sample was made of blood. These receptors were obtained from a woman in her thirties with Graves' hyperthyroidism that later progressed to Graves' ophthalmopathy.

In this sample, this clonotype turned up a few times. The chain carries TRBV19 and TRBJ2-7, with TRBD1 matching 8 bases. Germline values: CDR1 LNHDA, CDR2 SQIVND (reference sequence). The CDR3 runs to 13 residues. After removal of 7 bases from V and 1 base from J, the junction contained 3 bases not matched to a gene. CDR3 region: CASNRGSSYEQYF. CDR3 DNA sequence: TGTGCCAGTAACAGGGGGTCTTCCTACGAGCAGTACTTC.

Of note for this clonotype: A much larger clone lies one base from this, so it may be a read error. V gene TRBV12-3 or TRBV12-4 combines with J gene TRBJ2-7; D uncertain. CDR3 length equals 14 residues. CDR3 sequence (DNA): TGTGCCAGCAGGCCCTCTTTCGGAGCCTACGGGCAGTACTTC. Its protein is CASRPSFGAYGQYF.

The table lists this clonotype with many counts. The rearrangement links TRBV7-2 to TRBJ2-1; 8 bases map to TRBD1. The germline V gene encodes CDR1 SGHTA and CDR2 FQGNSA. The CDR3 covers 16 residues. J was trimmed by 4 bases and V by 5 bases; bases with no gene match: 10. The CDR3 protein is CASSLLRDRNYNEQFF. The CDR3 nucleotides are TGTGCCAGCAGCCTGCTCCGGGACAGGAATTACAATGAGCAGTTCTTC.

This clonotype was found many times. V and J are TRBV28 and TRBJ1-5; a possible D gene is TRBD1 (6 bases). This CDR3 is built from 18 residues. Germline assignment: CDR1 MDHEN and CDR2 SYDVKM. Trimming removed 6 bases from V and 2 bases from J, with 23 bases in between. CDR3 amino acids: CASRYSGQGRGGNQPQHF. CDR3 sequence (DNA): TGTGCCAGCAGATATTCAGGGCAGGGGAGGGGGGGCAATCAGCCCCAGCATTTT. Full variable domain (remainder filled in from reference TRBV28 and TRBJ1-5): DVKVTQSSRYLVKRTGEKVFLECVQDMDHENMFWYRQDPGLGLRLIYFSYDVKMKEKGDIPEGYSVSREKKERFSLILESASTNQTSMYLCASRYSGQGRGGNQPQHFGDGTRLSIL.

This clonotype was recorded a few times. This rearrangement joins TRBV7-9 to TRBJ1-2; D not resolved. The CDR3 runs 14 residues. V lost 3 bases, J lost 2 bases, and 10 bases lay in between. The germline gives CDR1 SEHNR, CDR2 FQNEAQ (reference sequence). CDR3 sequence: CASSLIDSNYGYTF. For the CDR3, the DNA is TGTGCCAGCAGCTTGATTGACTCGAACTATGGCTACACCTTC. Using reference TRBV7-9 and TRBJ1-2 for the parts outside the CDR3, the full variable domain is DTGVSQNPRHKITKRGQNVTFRCDPISEHNRLYWYRQTLGQGPEFLTYFQNEAQLEKSRLLSDRFSAERPKGSFSTLEIQRTEQGDSAMYLCASSLIDSNYGYTFGSGTRLTVV.

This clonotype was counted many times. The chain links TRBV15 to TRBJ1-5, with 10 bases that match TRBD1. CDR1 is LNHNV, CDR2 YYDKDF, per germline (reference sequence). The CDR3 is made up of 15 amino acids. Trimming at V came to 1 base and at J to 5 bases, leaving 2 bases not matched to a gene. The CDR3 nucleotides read TGTGCCACCAGCAGAGTTGGGACAGGGGATCAGCCCCAGCATTTT. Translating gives CATSRVGTGDQPQHF.

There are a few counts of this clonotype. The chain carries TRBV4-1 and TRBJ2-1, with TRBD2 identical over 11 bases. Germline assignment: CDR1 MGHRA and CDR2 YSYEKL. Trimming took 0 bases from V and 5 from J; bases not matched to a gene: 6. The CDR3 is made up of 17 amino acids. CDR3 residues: CASSQEPGTSGNNEQFF. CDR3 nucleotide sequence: TGCGCCAGCAGCCAAGAACCGGGGACTAGCGGAAACAATGAGCAGTTCTTC.

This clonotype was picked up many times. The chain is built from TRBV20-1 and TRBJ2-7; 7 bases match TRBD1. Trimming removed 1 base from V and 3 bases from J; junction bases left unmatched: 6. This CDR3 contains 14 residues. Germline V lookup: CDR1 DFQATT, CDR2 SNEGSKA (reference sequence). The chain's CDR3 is CSARGATGIYEQYF. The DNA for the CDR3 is TGCAGTGCTAGAGGCGCGACAGGGATCTACGAGCAGTACTTC.

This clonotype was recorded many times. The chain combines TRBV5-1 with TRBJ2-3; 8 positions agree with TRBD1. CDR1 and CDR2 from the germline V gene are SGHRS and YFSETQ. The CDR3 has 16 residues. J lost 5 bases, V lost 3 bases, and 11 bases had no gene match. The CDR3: CASSWQRLQGGDTQYF. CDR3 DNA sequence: TGCGCCAGCAGCTGGCAAAGATTACAGGGGGGAGATACGCAGTATTTT.

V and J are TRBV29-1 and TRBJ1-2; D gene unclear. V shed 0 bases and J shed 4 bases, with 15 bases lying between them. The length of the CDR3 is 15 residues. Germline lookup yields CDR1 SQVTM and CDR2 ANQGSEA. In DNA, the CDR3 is TGCAGCGTTGAAGATTTAGGGATACGCGGCTATGGCTACACCTTC. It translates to CSVEDLGIRGYGYTF.

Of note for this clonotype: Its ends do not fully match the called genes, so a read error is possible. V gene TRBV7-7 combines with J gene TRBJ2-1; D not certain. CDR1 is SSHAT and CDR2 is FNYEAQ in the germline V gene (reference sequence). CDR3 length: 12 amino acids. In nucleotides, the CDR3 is TGTGCTAGCAGCAGCAACGGGCATGAGCAGTTCTTC. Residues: CASSSNGHEQFF. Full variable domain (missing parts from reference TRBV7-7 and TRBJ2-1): GAGVSQSPRYKVTKRGQDVTLRCDPISSHATLYWYQQALGQGPEFLTYFNYEAQPDKSGLPSDRFSAERPEGSISTLTIQRTEQRDSAMYRCASSSNGHEQFFGPGTRLTVL.

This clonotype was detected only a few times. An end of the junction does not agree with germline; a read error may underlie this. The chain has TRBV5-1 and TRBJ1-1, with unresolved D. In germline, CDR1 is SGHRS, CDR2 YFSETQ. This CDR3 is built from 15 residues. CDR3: CASSLDPSVKTEAFF. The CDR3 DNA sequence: TGCGCCAGCAGCTTGGATCCGTCGGTGAAAACTGAAGCTTTCTTT. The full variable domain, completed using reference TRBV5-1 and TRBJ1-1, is KAGVTQTPRYLIKTRGQQVTLSCSPISGHRSVSWYQQTPGQGLQFLFEYFSETQRNKGNFPGRFSGRQFSNSRSEMNVSTLELGDSALYLCASSLDPSVKTEAFFGQGTRLTVV.